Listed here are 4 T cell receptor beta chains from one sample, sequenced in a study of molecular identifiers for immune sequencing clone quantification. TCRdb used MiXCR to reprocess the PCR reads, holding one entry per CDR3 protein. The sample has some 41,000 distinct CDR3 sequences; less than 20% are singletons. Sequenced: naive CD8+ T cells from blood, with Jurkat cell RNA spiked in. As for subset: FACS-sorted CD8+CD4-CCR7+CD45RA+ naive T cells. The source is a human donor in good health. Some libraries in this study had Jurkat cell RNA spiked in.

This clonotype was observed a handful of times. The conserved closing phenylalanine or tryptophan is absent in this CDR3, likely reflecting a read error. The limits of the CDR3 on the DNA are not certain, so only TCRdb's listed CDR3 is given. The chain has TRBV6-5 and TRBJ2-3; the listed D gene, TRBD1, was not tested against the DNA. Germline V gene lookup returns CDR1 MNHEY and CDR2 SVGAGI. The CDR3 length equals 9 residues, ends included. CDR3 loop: CASTDHGGG.

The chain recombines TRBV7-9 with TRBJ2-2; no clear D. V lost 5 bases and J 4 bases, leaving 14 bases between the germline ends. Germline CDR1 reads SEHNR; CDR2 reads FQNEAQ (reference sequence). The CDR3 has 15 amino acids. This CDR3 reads CASSIIQASTGELFF. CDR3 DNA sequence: TGTGCCAGCAGCATTATCCAGGCCTCCACCGGGGAGCTGTTTTTT.

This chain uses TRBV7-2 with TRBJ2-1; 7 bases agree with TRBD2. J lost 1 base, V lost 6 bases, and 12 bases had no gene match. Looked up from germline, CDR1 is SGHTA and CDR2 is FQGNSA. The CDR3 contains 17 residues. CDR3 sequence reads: CASSNPRTSESYNEQFF. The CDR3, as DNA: TGTGCCAGCAGTAACCCCCGGACTAGTGAATCCTACAATGAGCAGTTCTTC.

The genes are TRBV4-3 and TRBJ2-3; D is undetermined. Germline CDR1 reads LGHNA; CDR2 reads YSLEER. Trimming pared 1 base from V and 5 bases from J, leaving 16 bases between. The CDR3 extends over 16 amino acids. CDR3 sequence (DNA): TGCGCCAGCAGCCAAGGCGGCGTGGCTTTTGGAGATACGCAGTATTTT. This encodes CASSQGGVAFGDTQYF.